This TCR beta chain was sequenced for a study of CD8 T cells in ankylosing spondylitis. This clonotype turned up a few times. Its specificity is unknown. Library preparation for TCR beta used quantitative 5'-RACE with molecular barcodes. TCRdb re-derived calls from the 5' RACE reads in MiXCR, one entry per CDR3 protein. Here the sample spans around 430,000 distinct CDR3 sequences, 15% to 20% being singletons. Germline CDR1 and CDR2: SEHNR and FQNEAQ (reference sequence). The CDR3 covers 13 residues. V gave up 1 base and J gave up 3 bases, with 5 bases separating them. Notes on the study in general: Matched ankylosing spondylitis synovial fluid reportedly showed significant enrichment of disease-linked clones. Characteristic, it appeared, of ankylosing spondylitis blood was a TCR beta motif of about eight highly homologous variants.

The chain combines TRBV7-9 with TRBJ2-3; no definite D call. This TCR came from a male donor with ankylosing spondylitis. The sample comprised blood, either unsorted or a sorted T cell fraction (not recorded which). As DNA, the CDR3 is TGTGCCAGCAGCTTAGACCGGACAGATACGCAGTATTTT. Its translation: CASSLDRTDTQYF. The whole variable domain, filled in from reference TRBV7-9 and TRBJ2-3, reads DTGVSQNPRHKITKRGQNVTFRCDPISEHNRLYWYRQTLGQGPEFLTYFQNEAQLEKSRLLSDRFSAERPKGSFSTLEIQRTEQGDSAMYLCASSLDRTDTQYFGPGTRLTVL.